This T cell receptor beta chain is from a study of Ad26.COV2.S vaccination and SARS-CoV-2 variants. General observations from the study: People given the vaccine had a wider spike-specific TCR breadth than placebo recipients did. Reports say spike-specific CD8+ and CD4+ T cell responses covered substantial breadth after vaccination.

Sequencing used immunoSEQ multiplex PCR; TCRdb keeps in-frame clones, though not all of them. The table records some 350,000 clones, 90% to 95% of them present only once. As to this clone: Its antigen is undetermined.

The CDR3 runs to 13 residues. V lost 8 bases, J lost 4 bases, and 14 bases lay in between. The sample in question was peripheral blood, obtained after recovery from COVID-19. The clonotype originates from a human donor who had recovered from COVID-19. This rearrangement joins TRBV12-3 or TRBV12-4 to TRBJ1-1, with D possibly being TRBD1 (5 bases). Written as DNA, the CDR3 is TGTGCCAGCGGTTGGGGGGAGGGCACTGAAGCTTTCTTT. Translating it yields CASGWGEGTEAFF.